This entry lists 5 T cell receptor beta chains sequenced from one sample in a study of molecular identifiers for immune sequencing clone quantification. Via MiXCR, TCRdb re-called the PCR reads, giving one row per CDR3 protein. The sample contains some 680,000 distinct CDR3 sequences, over 25% of which appear only once. The specimen was naive CD8+ T cells from blood, with Jurkat cell RNA spiked in. Noted subset: FACS-sorted CD8+CD4-CCR7+CD45RA+ naive T cells. Every receptor here comes from a human donor in good health. Some libraries in this study had Jurkat cell RNA spiked in.

This clonotype was seen many times. V usage is TRBV6-2 or TRBV6-3 and J usage is TRBJ2-2; D remains ambiguous. Trimming removed 2 bases from V and 4 bases from J, with 2 bases in between. The CDR3 sequence is 12 residues long. CDR1 MNHEY and CDR2 SVGEGT come from the germline V gene. For the CDR3, the DNA is TGTGCCAGCAGTTACACCACCGGGGAGCTGTTTTTT. As protein: CASSYTTGELFF.

Points on this clonotype: Given a much more abundant clone one base away, this may be a read error. The chain uses TRBV28 and TRBJ2-7; TRBD2 matches at 10 bases. The CDR3 totals 15 residues. Per the germline V gene, CDR1 is MDHEN and CDR2 is SYDVKM. The CDR3 DNA is TGTGCCGGCAGTTACAGACTAGCGGGTATGGAGGAGCAGTACTTC. Its translation is CAGSYRLAGMEEQYF.

The DNA for the CDR3 is TGTGCCAGCAGCTCAGGCGTAGGGGAGACTGAAGCTTTCTTT. Protein sequence: CASSSGVGETEAFF. V is TRBV7-9 and J is TRBJ1-1; TRBD1 is a possible D gene (5 bases). The CDR3 is 14 amino acids. CDR1 and CDR2 from the germline V gene are SEHNR and FQNEAQ (reference sequence). Trimming removed 4 bases from V and 5 bases from J, with 14 bases in between.

This clonotype has just a few counts. The V call is TRBV2, the J call TRBJ2-2, with 8 bases identical to TRBD1. V lost 6 bases and J lost 5; bases outside the gene matches: 14. The CDR3 contains 17 residues. From germline, CDR1 is SNHLY and CDR2 FYNNEI. Written as DNA, the CDR3 is TGTGCCAGCAGCCAATACTCGGACAGGGCGGGGACCGGGGAGCTGTTTTTT. This gives the protein CASSQYSDRAGTGELFF.

V usage is TRBV25-1 and J usage is TRBJ1-3; TRBD1 might be the D (5 bases). V gave up 7 bases and J gave up 7 bases, with 20 bases separating them. Per germline, CDR1 MGHDK and CDR2 SYGVNS. The CDR3 is made up of 15 amino acids. CDR3 loop: CASTEGWGLANTIYF. The CDR3 DNA reads as TGTGCCAGCACCGAGGGATGGGGCTTGGCGAACACCATATATTTT.